What follows are 13 T cell receptor beta chains derived from one specimen sequenced in a study of T cells in Graves' hyperthyroidism and ophthalmopathy. RNA transcripts yielded amplified TCR beta CDR3 regions. The TCR CDR3 was amplified in a first-round RT-PCR using the HTBI primer set. MiXCR, applied by TCRdb to the multiplex PCR reads, yields one record per CDR3 protein. The sample includes 500,000 to 700,000 distinct CDR3 sequences, around 17% of them seen just once. The sample consisted of blood. These receptors were taken from a woman younger than 30 with Graves' hyperthyroidism.

This clonotype turned up a few times. The chain carries TRBV7-9 and TRBJ2-7; tentatively, D is TRBD2 (5 bases). CDR3 length: 15 amino acids. Germline values: CDR1 SEHNR, CDR2 FQNEAQ (reference sequence). Trimming shortened V by 2 bases and J by 3 bases, and 14 bases separated the two germline ends. The CDR3 reads CASSLRELVFYEQYF. The CDR3 nucleotides are TGTGCCAGCAGCTTAAGGGAGTTAGTTTTCTACGAGCAGTACTTC.

Turning to this clonotype: This may be a read error: a much more frequent sequence differs by one nucleotide. This sequence joins TRBV16 and TRBJ1-1; D call uncertain. Germline V gives CDR1 KGHSY, CDR2 FQNENV. The CDR3 runs to 14 residues. Here the CDR3 reads CAGSRPTVNTEAFF. The CDR3, as DNA: TGTGCCGGCAGCCGCCCCACAGTAAACACTGAAGCTTTCTTT.

At least ten counts were recorded for this clonotype. Here the CDR3 reads CASSPGGGTDTQYF. The CDR3 nucleotides read TGTGCCAGCAGCCCCGGGGGAGGCACAGATACGCAGTATTTT. This rearrangement joins TRBV11-3 to TRBJ2-3, with a possible D match to TRBD2 (6 bases). The length of the CDR3 is 14 residues. The ends were cut back, 5 bases at V and 1 base at J, with 10 bases in the middle. In germline, CDR1 is SGHNT, CDR2 YENEEA.

This chain connects TRBV5-1 to TRBJ2-4; possibly TRBD1 for D (5 bases). The V gene's germline CDR1 is SGHRS and CDR2 YFSETQ. Trimming left V 4 bases short and J 10 bases short, with 18 bases between. The CDR3 is made up of 14 amino acids. CDR3 amino acids: CASSPDFQGGIQYF. The CDR3 DNA sequence: TGCGCCAGCAGCCCCGACTTCCAGGGTGGGATTCAGTACTTC.

This clonotype came up a few times. In nucleotides, the CDR3 is TGCAGTGCCCCGGTCGGGGGGAAGGGCGAAAAACTGTTTTTT. The encoded protein is CSAPVGGKGEKLFF. The genes are TRBV20-1 and TRBJ1-4, with TRBD1 as a possible D gene (5 bases). V lost 6 bases and J 8 bases, leaving 19 bases between the germline ends. This CDR3 has 14 residues. The germline V gene encodes CDR1 DFQATT and CDR2 SNEGSKA (reference sequence).

This clonotype was seen a few times. The chain links TRBV7-2 to TRBJ2-1; 10 nucleotides align to TRBD2. V shed 4 bases and J 4 bases; nucleotides not matched to a gene: 7. The CDR3 totals 16 residues. Germline V gene sequence: CDR1 SGHTA, CDR2 FQGNSA. CDR3 DNA sequence: TGTGCCAGCAGCTCATCTCCTAGCGGGGGTTACAATGAGCAGTTCTTC. This gives the protein CASSSSPSGGYNEQFF.

The chain has TRBV29-1 and TRBJ1-1, with TRBD1 identical over 10 bases. Germline assignment: CDR1 SQVTM and CDR2 ANQGSEA. CDR3 size: 14 residues. Trimming took 4 bases from V and 7 from J; bases not matched to a gene: 9. CDR3 nucleotide sequence: TGCAGCGTTGGGACAGGGGGAAACGGCGGTGAAGCTTTCTTT. The encoded protein is CSVGTGGNGGEAFF.

This clonotype was counted at least ten times. The rearrangement joins TRBV29-1 to TRBJ2-3; weak D call: TRBD2 (6 bases). Germline V gene lookup returns CDR1 SQVTM and CDR2 ANQGSEA. The ends were cut back, 8 bases at V and 3 bases at J, with 15 bases in the middle. The CDR3 runs 13 residues. The CDR3 DNA is TGCAGCACGGGCCGGGACTTAACAGATACGCAGTATTTT. As protein: CSTGRDLTDTQYF.

Only a few counts were recorded for this clonotype. The rearrangement joins TRBV4-3 to TRBJ2-3, with a tentative D call TRBD2 (6 bases). This CDR3 region has 16 residues. The V end lost 7 bases, the J end lost 1 base, and 18 bases lay between the germline ends. Germline lookup yields CDR1 LGHNA and CDR2 YSLEER. In DNA, the CDR3 is TGCGCCAGCAAGCCAGAGCGGGCGGAAGGCACAGATACGCAGTATTTT. It encodes CASKPERAEGTDTQYF.

The CDR3 region has the DNA TGTGCCAGCGGGCCGGGTAGGGCGCAGGTCGGATACGAGCAGTACTTC. Protein sequence: CASGPGRAQVGYEQYF. The chain recombines TRBV27 with TRBJ2-7; the D is unclear. Trimming took off 8 bases at V and 4 bases at J, with 24 bases between the two ends. The CDR3 has 16 amino acids. In germline, CDR1 is MNHEY, CDR2 SMNVEV (reference sequence).

Many counts were recorded for this clonotype. The chain couples TRBV7-7 to TRBJ2-3; TRBD1 matches 9 bases. Looked up from germline, CDR1 is SSHAT and CDR2 is FNYEAQ (reference sequence). The CDR3 loop spans 16 amino acids. J gave up 3 bases and V 1 base, and 5 bases lay outside the gene matches. CDR3: CASSLGGTGRTDTQYF. The CDR3 coding sequence is TGTGCCAGCAGCTTAGGAGGGACAGGGCGGACAGATACGCAGTATTTT.

This clonotype was seen repeatedly, ten times or more. V usage is TRBV6-2 or TRBV6-3 and J usage is TRBJ2-5; D uncertain. Trimming took 7 bases from V and 2 from J, leaving 20 bases between them. The CDR3 runs to 16 residues. Germline lookup yields CDR1 MNHEY and CDR2 SVGEGT. CDR3 loop: CASKDQDPWRQETQYF. DNA of the CDR3: TGTGCCAGCAAAGACCAGGACCCTTGGCGGCAAGAGACCCAGTACTTC.

This clonotype was seen more than once but under ten times. The rearrangement uses TRBV5-1 and TRBJ1-2; no definite D call. This CDR3 spans 18 amino acids. Trimming removed 0 bases from V and 0 bases from J, with 18 bases in between. Germline lookup yields CDR1 SGHRS and CDR2 YFSETQ. The CDR3 sequence: CASSLAGWRAPPNYGYTF. CDR3 nucleotides: TGCGCCAGCAGCTTGGCCGGGTGGAGGGCTCCGCCTAACTATGGCTACACCTTC.